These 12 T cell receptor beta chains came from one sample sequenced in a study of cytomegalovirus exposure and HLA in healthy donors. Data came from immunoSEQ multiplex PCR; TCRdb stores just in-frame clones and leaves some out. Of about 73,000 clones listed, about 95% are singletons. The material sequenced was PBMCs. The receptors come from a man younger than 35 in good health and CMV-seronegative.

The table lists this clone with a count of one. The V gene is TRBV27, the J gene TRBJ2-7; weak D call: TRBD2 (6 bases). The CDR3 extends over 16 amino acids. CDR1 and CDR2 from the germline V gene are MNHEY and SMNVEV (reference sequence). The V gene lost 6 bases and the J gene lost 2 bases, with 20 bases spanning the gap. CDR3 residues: CASRPTGGSETYEQYF. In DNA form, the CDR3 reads TGTGCCAGCAGACCCACCGGAGGGAGTGAAACCTACGAGCAGTACTTC.

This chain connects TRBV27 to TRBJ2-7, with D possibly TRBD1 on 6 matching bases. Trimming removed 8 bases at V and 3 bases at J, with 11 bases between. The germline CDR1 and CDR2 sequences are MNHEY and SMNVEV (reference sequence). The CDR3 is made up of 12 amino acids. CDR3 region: CASGKGDYEQYF. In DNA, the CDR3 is TGTGCCAGCGGAAAGGGGGACTACGAGCAGTACTTC.

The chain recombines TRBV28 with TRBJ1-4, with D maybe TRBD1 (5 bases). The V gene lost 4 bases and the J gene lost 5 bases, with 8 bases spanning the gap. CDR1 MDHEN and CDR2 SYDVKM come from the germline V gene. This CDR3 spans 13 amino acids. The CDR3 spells CASSSGGNEKLFF. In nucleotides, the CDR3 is TGTGCCAGCAGTTCCGGGGGGAATGAAAAACTGTTTTTT.

The CDR3 reads CAIRQTSYEQYF. The CDR3 bases are TGTGCCATCCGACAGACCTCCTACGAGCAGTACTTC. V gene TRBV10-3 combines with J gene TRBJ2-7; tentatively, D is TRBD1 (5 bases). Germline loops: CDR1 ENHRY, CDR2 SYGVKD. Trimming removed 8 bases from V and 0 bases from J, with 8 bases in between. This CDR3 has 12 residues.

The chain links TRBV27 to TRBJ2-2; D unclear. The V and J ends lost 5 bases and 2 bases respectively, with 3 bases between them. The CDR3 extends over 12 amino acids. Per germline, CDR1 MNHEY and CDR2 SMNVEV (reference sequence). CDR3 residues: CASSTNTGELFF. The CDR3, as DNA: TGTGCCAGCAGTACAAACACCGGGGAGCTGTTTTTT.

CDR3 DNA sequence: TGTGCCAGCAGAGAAACAGGGAGCCAAGCTTTCTTT. Translating gives CASRETGSQAFF. The chain recombines TRBV2 with TRBJ1-1, with D possibly being TRBD1 (6 bases). The CDR3 consists of 12 residues. CDR1 and CDR2 from the germline V gene are SNHLY and FYNNEI. V was cut by 6 bases and J by 9 bases, with 14 bases left in between.

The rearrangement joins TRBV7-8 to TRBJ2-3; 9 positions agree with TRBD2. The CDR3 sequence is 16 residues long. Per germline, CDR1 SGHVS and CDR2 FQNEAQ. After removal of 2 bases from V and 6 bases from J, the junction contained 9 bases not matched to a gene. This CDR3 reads CASSLFLAGTSDTQYF. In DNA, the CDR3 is TGTGCCAGCAGCTTATTCCTAGCGGGGACTAGCGATACGCAGTATTTT.

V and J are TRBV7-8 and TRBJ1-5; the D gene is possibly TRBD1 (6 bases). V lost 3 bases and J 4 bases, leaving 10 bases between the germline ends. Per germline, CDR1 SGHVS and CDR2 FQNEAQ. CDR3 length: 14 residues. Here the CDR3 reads CASSFDRLNQPQHF. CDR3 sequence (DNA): TGTGCCAGCAGCTTCGACAGGCTGAATCAGCCCCAGCATTTT.

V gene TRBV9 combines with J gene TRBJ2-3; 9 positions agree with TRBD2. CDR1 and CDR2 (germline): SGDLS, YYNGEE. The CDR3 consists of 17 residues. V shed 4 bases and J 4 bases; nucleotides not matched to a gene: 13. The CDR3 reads CASSSRLRKRGADTQYF. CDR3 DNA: TGTGCCAGCAGCTCCCGACTGAGGAAGCGGGGGGCAGATACGCAGTATTTT.

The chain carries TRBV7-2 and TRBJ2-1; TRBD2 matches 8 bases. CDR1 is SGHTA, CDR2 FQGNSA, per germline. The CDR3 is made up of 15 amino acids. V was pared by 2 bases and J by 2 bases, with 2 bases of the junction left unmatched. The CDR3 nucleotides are TGTGCCAGCAGCTTATCGGGGGGGGCCTACAATGAGCAGTTCTTC. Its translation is CASSLSGGAYNEQFF. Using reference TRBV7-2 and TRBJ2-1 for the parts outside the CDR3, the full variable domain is GAGVSQSPSNKVTEKGKDVELRCDPISGHTALYWYRQSLGQGLEFLIYFQGNSAPDKSGLPSDRFSAERTGGSVSTLTIQRTQQEDSAVYLCASSLSGGAYNEQFFGPGTRLTVL.

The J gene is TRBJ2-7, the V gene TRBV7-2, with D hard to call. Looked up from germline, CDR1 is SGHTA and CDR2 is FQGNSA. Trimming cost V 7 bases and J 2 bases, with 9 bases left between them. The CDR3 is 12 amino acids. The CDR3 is CASTLDPYEQYF. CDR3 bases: TGTGCCAGCACCCTAGACCCCTACGAGCAGTACTTC.

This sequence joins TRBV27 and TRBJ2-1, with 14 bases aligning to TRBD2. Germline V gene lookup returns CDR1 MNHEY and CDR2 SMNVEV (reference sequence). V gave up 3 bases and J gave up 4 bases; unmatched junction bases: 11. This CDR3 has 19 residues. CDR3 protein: CASSFGLAGGNVFYNEQFF. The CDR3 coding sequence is TGTGCCAGCAGTTTCGGACTAGCGGGGGGCAACGTCTTTTACAATGAGCAGTTCTTC.